The rows below give T cell receptor beta chains drawn from one sample of a study of T cell changes during pregnancy in multiple sclerosis. Sequencing used immunoSEQ multiplex PCR; TCRdb keeps in-frame clones, though not all of them. The data hold over 45,000 clones, with about 87% observed a single time. The sequencing here drew on peripheral blood, taken in the first trimester of pregnancy. The receptors were sampled from a female donor with multiple sclerosis, enrolled in a pregnancy study. Each CDR3 is given with its conserved first and last residue. A D gene is named only where the DNA matches it firmly. Rows give clone size only sometimes, using once, few, many, or a class for an expanded clone.

V	J	D	size	CDR3	DNA
TRBV7-8	TRBJ2-5	-	-	CASSFLRGMGDQAPQETQYF	TGTGCCAGCAGCTTTTTAAGGGGGATGGGGGACCAGGCACCCCAAGAGACCCAGTACTTC
TRBV5-1	TRBJ2-5	-	-	CASSLATAQETQYF	TGCGCCAGCAGCTTGGCTACTGCCCAAGAGACCCAGTACTTC
TRBV5-1	TRBJ2-7	-	-	CASSLEQRSYEQYF	TGCGCCAGCAGCTTGGAGCAGCGCTCCTACGAGCAGTACTTC
TRBV10-1	TRBJ2-7	-	-	CASSMNRQNEQYF	TGCGCCAGCAGTATGAATAGACAGAACGAGCAGTACTTC
TRBV28	TRBJ1-2	-	-	CASSFNRVGSYTF	TGTGCCAGCAGTTTTAACAGGGTGGGGAGCTACACCTTC
TRBV19	TRBJ1-5	-	-	CASSYQQGNQPQHF	TGTGCCAGTAGTTATCAACAGGGCAATCAGCCCCAGCATTTT
TRBV5-6	TRBJ1-1	TRBD1	-	CASSWTTGITEAFF	TGTGCCAGCAGCTGGACGACAGGGATCACTGAAGCTTTCTTT
TRBV27	TRBJ2-2	-	-	CASSFSATGNTGELFF	TGTGCCAGCAGTTTCTCCGCCACAGGGAACACCGGGGAGCTGTTTTTT
TRBV5-4	TRBJ1-2	TRBD1	once	CASSPLPQDRVDSRYGYTF	TGTGCCAGCAGTCCCCTGCCGCAGGACAGGGTAGATTCGAGATATGGCTACACCTTC
TRBV2	TRBJ2-5	TRBD1	-	CASRRTGGLETQYF	TGTGCCAGCCGACGGACAGGGGGTTTAGAGACCCAGTACTTC
TRBV4-3	TRBJ1-2	-	-	CASSQWETYGYTF	TGCGCCAGCAGCCAATGGGAGACCTATGGCTACACCTTC
TRBV4-2	TRBJ2-3	-	-	CASSLTDTQYF	TGTGCCAGCAGCCTAACAGATACGCAGTATTTT
TRBV10-3	TRBJ2-3	TRBD2	-	CAISESSGGGDTQYF	TGTGCCATCAGTGAGTCGTCGGGGGGAGGAGATACGCAGTATTTT
TRBV11-1	TRBJ1-1	-	-	CASSKTPGGITEAFF	TGTGCCAGCAGCAAGACCCCGGGGGGAATCACTGAAGCTTTCTTT
TRBV4-1	TRBJ2-5	TRBD1	once	CASSRGQAQETQYF	TGCGCCAGCAGCCGCGGACAGGCCCAAGAGACCCAGTACTTC
TRBV7-9	TRBJ1-3	-	-	CASSFGTFGNTIYF	TGTGCCAGCAGCTTCGGGACATTTGGAAACACCATATATTTT
TRBV9	TRBJ1-1	-	-	CASSVGFGASTEAFF	TGTGCCAGCAGCGTTGGATTTGGGGCTTCCACTGAAGCTTTCTTT
TRBV30	TRBJ2-5	-	-	CAWTQGIGETQYF	TGTGCCTGGACCCAGGGAATAGGAGAGACCCAGTACTTC
TRBV10-3	TRBJ2-1	-	-	CAISDVTRRDGKGNEQFF	TGTGCCATCAGTGACGTTACCCGGCGGGACGGGAAAGGCAATGAGCAGTTCTTC
TRBV27	TRBJ2-3	TRBD1	-	CASSSGTGGSGTQYF	TGTGCCAGCAGTTCCGGGACAGGGGGCTCGGGTACGCAGTATTTT
TRBV5-1	TRBJ1-1	-	-	CASSFTLDSYTEAFF	TGCGCCAGCAGCTTCACCTTGGACAGTTACACTGAAGCTTTCTTT
TRBV9	TRBJ2-3	TRBD1	-	CASSGSGGPRTDTQYF	TGTGCCAGCAGCGGGTCAGGGGGCCCTCGCACAGATACGCAGTATTTT
TRBV7-6	TRBJ2-3	-	-	CASSLGSTTSPGDTQYF	TGTGCCAGCAGCTTAGGTTCGACTACTTCGCCGGGGGATACGCAGTATTTT